The sequence of this T cell receptor (beta chain) was determined in a study of beta chain features in type 1 diabetes. Markers CD45RO/CCR7/CD25/CD127/CD95/CD27 served to sort CD4+ naive, central memory, regulatory and stem cell-like memory cells. This CDR3 contains 14 residues. Trimming shortened V by 5 bases and J by 4 bases, and 12 bases separated the two germline ends. CDR1 is SSHAT, CDR2 FNYEAQ, per germline (reference sequence). Overall study results and limits: In these data, an HLA type influence on TCRB rearrangement remained unresolved. The naive, central memory and Treg TCRB repertoires showed an apparent similarity that was greater among patients than among healthy donors. The study found moderately but significantly shorter TCRB CDR3s in all four CD4+ subsets of Type 1 diabetes patients.

Reverse transcription of all isolated RNA meant that expressed TCRB transcripts were sequenced. An average around 3.5 million reads came from naive, central memory and regulatory T cell samples. Data came from immunoSEQ multiplex PCR; TCRdb stores just in-frame clones and leaves some out. The repertoire holds approximately 730,000 clones, with about an eighth as singletons. This clone has only one observation. The antigen is undetermined. Source material: naive CD4+ T cells from blood. This receptor was identified in a man in his late teens or twenties with type 1 diabetes. V and J are TRBV7-7 and TRBJ2-1; the D gene is possibly TRBD2 (6 bases). Here the CDR3 reads CASSQSGDYNEQFF. DNA of the CDR3: TGTGCCAGCAGCCAGTCGGGAGATTACAATGAGCAGTTCTTC.